One sample yielded the 14 T cell receptor beta chains listed below, sequenced in a study of T cell repertoires in ileal Crohn's disease. Time point specified: neoterminal ileum biopsy at postoperative endoscopy, about 6 months after surgery. The repertoire was sequenced with immunoSEQ multiplex PCR; TCRdb's copy has only in-frame clones and lacks some. The table shows about 3,700 clones, with 60% to 75% occurring only once. The source material was ileal tissue. All receptors come from an adult with Crohn's disease.

The chain is built from TRBV9 and TRBJ2-3, with D possibly matching TRBD2 (6 bases). The germline gives CDR1 SGDLS, CDR2 YYNGEE. V was trimmed by 0 bases and J by 1 base, leaving 9 bases between them. This CDR3 is 15 amino acids long. The CDR3, as DNA: TGTGCCAGCAGCGTAGGTGGAGGGGGCACAGATACGCAGTATTTT. Its translation is CASSVGGGGTDTQYF.

This clone was counted a few times. The V and J genes are TRBV5-1 and TRBJ1-1; D is perhaps TRBD1 (5 bases). This CDR3 region has 13 residues. The V end was cut by 7 bases, the J end by 1 base, with 11 bases between. CDR1 and CDR2 from the germline V gene are SGHRS and YFSETQ. This CDR3 reads CASFGGGNTEAFF. The CDR3 DNA is TGCGCCAGCTTCGGGGGTGGGAACACTGAAGCTTTCTTT. Using reference TRBV5-1 and TRBJ1-1 for the parts outside the CDR3, the full variable domain is KAGVTQTPRYLIKTRGQQVTLSCSPISGHRSVSWYQQTPGQGLQFLFEYFSETQRNKGNFPGRFSGRQFSNSRSEMNVSTLELGDSALYLCASFGGGNTEAFFGQGTRLTVV.

The V and J genes are TRBV5-1 and TRBJ2-1, with 8 bases fitting TRBD2. CDR1 is SGHRS, CDR2 YFSETQ, per germline. The CDR3 consists of 17 residues. Trimming cost V 0 bases and J 0 bases; bases outside gene matches: 5. The CDR3 loop reads CASSLGSSGSSYNEQFF. CDR3 nucleotides: TGCGCCAGCAGCTTGGGGTCGAGCGGGAGCTCCTACAATGAGCAGTTCTTC.

The rearrangement links TRBV27 to TRBJ2-2, with D possibly being TRBD2 (5 bases). Germline CDR1 MNHEY, CDR2 SMNVEV (reference sequence). Between the trimmed V and J ends, which lost 6 bases and 6 bases, there was a span of 11 bases. The CDR3 has 13 residues. CDR3 DNA: TGTGCCAGCAGGGGAGAAGGGCCCGGGGAGCTGTTTTTT. This encodes CASRGEGPGELFF.

The V gene is TRBV4-2, the J gene TRBJ1-3; 7 bases map to TRBD1. CDR1 is LGHNA and CDR2 is YNFKEQ in the germline V gene. This CDR3 is 17 amino acids long. The junction had 9 bases not matched to a gene; V was cut back by 0 bases and J by 4 bases. This chain's CDR3 is CASSQDTRGRAGNTIYF. CDR3 DNA sequence: TGTGCCAGCAGCCAAGATACGAGGGGGCGAGCGGGAAACACCATATATTTT.

This clone has only one observation. The CDR3 sequence is CAWSVDSSYEQYF. The CDR3 DNA is TGTGCCTGGAGTGTAGACAGCTCCTACGAGCAGTACTTC. V and J are TRBV30 and TRBJ2-7; perhaps TRBD1 as D (5 bases). The CDR3 is 13 amino acids. With 0 bases removed from V and 0 bases from J, the gap between germline ends came to 6 bases. The germline CDR1 and CDR2 sequences are GTSNPN and SVGIG (reference sequence).

Concerning this clone: Other DNA sequences in this specimen translate into the identical CDR3. The chain employs TRBV10-3 and TRBJ2-2; D might be TRBD2 (6 bases). The germline V gene has CDR1 ENHRY and CDR2 SYGVKD. The CDR3 has 16 residues. Between the trimmed V and J ends, which lost 6 bases and 1 base, there was a span of 15 bases. This chain's CDR3 is CAIRANGTLNTGELFF. For the CDR3, the DNA is TGTGCCATCAGGGCCAACGGGACTCTGAACACCGGGGAGCTGTTTTTT.

The chain links TRBV7-7 to TRBJ2-5, with 9 bases identical to TRBD1. The better agreement between TRBJ2-7 and the DNA end casts doubt on the J call. There are 15 residues in the CDR3. Germline V lookup: CDR1 SSHAT, CDR2 FNYEAQ (reference sequence). The CDR3 reads CASSTLEDRGYEQYF. The CDR3 nucleotides read TGTGCCAGCAGCACGCTAGAGGACAGGGGCTACGAGCAGTACTTC.

This clone was counted between two and nine times. The chain couples TRBV6-1 to TRBJ2-4; TRBD1 matches 9 bases. The CDR3 runs 15 residues. Germline-derived CDR1 and CDR2 are MNHNS and SASEGT. With 4 bases clipped from V and 8 bases from J, the junction kept 9 bases outside the gene matches. CDR3 protein: CASSGAGTGTYIQYF. The DNA of the CDR3 is TGTGCCAGCAGTGGGGCCGGGACAGGGACGTACATTCAGTACTTC.

The chain uses TRBV4-1 and TRBJ1-1; 7 bases are a match to TRBD1. V lost 5 bases and J lost 5; bases outside the gene matches: 14. Germline loops: CDR1 MGHRA, CDR2 YSYEKL. This CDR3 has 16 amino acids. CDR3 coding DNA: TGCGCCAGCAGCTACGGAGGGGGCTGGTTTAGTACTGAAGCTTTCTTT. It translates to CASSYGGGWFSTEAFF.

In its sample, this clone was seen a few times. The J gene is TRBJ2-2, the V gene TRBV6-1; 7 nucleotides align to TRBD1. Germline assignment: CDR1 MNHNS and CDR2 SASEGT. Trimming at V came to 7 bases and at J to 6 bases, leaving 2 bases not matched to a gene. The CDR3 runs to 12 residues. Here the CDR3 reads CASKGQPGELFF. CDR3 in DNA: TGTGCCAGCAAGGGACAGCCCGGGGAGCTGTTTTTT.

This clone was detected a few times. CDR3 protein: CASSGPGGQDTGELFF. The CDR3 DNA reads TGTGCCAGCAGCGGACCGGGGGGGCAAGACACCGGGGAGCTGTTTTTT. The chain joins TRBV9 to TRBJ2-2, with 8 bases matching TRBD2. This CDR3 spans 16 amino acids. The ends lost 3 bases at V and 3 bases at J; junction bases unmatched: 7. In germline, CDR1 is SGDLS, CDR2 YYNGEE.

The chain combines TRBV6-5 with TRBJ1-2, with 7 bases matching TRBD1. The CDR3 contains 15 residues. V was pared by 4 bases and J by 8 bases, with 13 bases of the junction left unmatched. Germline V CDR1 and CDR2: MNHEY, SVGAGI. CDR3 amino acids: CASSSRDSDTEGYTF. The CDR3 DNA follows: TGTGCCAGCAGTTCCCGGGACAGCGACACGGAGGGCTACACCTTC.

V usage is TRBV5-6 and J usage is TRBJ1-1; the match to TRBD1 covers 7 bases. J was trimmed by 9 bases and V by 6 bases; bases with no gene match: 23. The CDR3 is 17 amino acids. The germline V gene encodes CDR1 SGHDT and CDR2 YYEEEE. The CDR3 bases are TGTGCCAGCATCAAGGGTGCAAACGACAGGGTGACTGAGAAAGCTTTCTTT. It specifies CASIKGANDRVTEKAFF. The variable domain in full, with the rest retrieved from reference TRBV5-6 and TRBJ1-1, is DAGVTQSPTHLIKTRGQQVTLRCSPKSGHDTVSWYQQALGQGPQFIFQYYEEEERQRGNFPDRFSGHQFPNYSSELNVNALLLGDSALYLCASIKGANDRVTEKAFFGQGTRLTVV.